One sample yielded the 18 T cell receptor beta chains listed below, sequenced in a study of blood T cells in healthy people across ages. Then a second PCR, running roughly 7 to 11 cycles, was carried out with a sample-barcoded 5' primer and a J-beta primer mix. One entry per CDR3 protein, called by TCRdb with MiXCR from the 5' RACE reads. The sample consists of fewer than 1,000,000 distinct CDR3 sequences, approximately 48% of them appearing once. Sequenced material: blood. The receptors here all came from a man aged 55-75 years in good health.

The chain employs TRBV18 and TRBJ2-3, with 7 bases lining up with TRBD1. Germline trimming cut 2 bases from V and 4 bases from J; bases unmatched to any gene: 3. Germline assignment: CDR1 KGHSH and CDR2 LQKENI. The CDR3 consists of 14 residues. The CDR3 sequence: CASSPDRAPDTQYF. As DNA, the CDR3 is TGTGCCAGCTCACCAGACAGGGCCCCAGATACGCAGTATTTT.

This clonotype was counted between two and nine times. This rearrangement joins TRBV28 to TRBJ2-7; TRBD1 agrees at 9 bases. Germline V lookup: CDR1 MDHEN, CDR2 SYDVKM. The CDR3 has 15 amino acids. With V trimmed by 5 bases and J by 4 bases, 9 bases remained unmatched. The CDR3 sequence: CASSLGTGTLYEQYF. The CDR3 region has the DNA TGTGCCAGCAGTCTCGGGACAGGGACACTTTACGAGCAGTACTTC.

Here the CDR3 DNA reads TGTGCCAGCAGCTGGACCTATCATTACAATGAGCAGTTCTTC. Its protein is CASSWTYHYNEQFF. The rearrangement uses TRBV5-6 and TRBJ2-1, with D hard to call. The V end was cut by 3 bases, the J end by 4 bases, with 11 bases between. The germline V gene encodes CDR1 SGHDT and CDR2 YYEEEE. The CDR3 is 14 residues long.

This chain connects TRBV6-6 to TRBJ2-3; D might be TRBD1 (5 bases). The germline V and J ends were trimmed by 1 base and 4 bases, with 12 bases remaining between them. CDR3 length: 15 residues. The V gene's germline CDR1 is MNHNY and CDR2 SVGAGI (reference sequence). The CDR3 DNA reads TGTGCCAGCAGTTACTTGTCAGGGTGGGCAGATACGCAGTATTTT. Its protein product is CASSYLSGWADTQYF.

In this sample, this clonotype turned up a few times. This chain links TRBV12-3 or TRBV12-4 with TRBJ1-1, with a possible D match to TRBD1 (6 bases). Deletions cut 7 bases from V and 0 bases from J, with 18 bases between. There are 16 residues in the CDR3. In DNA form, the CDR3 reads TGTGCCAGCAATCAAGCTTTAACAGGGATGAACACTGAAGCTTTCTTT. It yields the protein CASNQALTGMNTEAFF.

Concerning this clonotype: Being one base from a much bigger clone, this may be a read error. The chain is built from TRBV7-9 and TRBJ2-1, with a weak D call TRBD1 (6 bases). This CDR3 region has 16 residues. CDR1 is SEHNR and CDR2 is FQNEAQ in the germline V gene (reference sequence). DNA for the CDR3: TGTGCCTGCAGCTTGAAGGGGGTGAGCTCCTACAATGAGCAGTTCTTC. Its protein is CACSLKGVSSYNEQFF. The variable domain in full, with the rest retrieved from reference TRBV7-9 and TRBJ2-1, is DTGVSQNPRHKITKRGQNVTFRCDPISEHNRLYWYRQTLGQGPEFLTYFQNEAQLEKSRLLSDRFSAERPKGSFSTLEIQRTEQGDSAMYLCACSLKGVSSYNEQFFGPGTRLTVL.

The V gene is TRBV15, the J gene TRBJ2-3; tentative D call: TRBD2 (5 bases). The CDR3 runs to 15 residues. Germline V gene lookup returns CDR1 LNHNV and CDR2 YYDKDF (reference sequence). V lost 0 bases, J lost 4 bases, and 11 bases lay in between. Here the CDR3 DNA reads TGTGCCACCAGCAGAGAACTTGAGAGGGCAGATACGCAGTATTTT. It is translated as CATSRELERADTQYF.

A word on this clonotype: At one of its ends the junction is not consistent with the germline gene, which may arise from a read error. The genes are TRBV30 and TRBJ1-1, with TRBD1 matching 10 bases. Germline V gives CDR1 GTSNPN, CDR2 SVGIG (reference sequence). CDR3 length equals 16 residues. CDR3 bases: TGTGCCTGGAGCTCCGGGACAGGGGCCGGGGACACTGATGCTTTCTTT. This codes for CAWSSGTGAGDTDAFF.

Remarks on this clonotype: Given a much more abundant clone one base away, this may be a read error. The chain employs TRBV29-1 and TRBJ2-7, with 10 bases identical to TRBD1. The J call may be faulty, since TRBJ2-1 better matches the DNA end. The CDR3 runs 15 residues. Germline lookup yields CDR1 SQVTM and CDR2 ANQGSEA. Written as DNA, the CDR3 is TGCAGCGTTGAAGATTGGGACAGGGGCTCCTACGAGCAGTTCTTC. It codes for CSVEDWDRGSYEQFF.

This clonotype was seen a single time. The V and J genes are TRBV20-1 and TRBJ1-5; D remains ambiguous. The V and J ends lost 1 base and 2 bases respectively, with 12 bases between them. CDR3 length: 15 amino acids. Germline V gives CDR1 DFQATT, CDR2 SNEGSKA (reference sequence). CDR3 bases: TGCAGTGCTAGAGTGCTAAATCATCGCAATCAGCCCCAGCATTTT. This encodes CSARVLNHRNQPQHF.

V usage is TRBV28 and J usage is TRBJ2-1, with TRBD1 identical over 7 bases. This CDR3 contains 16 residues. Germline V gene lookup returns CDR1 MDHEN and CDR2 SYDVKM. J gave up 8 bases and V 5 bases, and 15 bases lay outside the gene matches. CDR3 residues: CASSLPGTDFGDEQFF. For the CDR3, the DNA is TGTGCCAGCAGTCTACCCGGGACAGATTTCGGAGATGAGCAGTTCTTC.

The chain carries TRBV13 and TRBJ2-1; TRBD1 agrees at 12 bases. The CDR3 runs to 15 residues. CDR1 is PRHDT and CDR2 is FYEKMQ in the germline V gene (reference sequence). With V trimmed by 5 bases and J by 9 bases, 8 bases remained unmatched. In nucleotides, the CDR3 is TGTGCCAGCAGCATCCGGGACAGGGGGCGGTTTGAGCAGTTCTTC. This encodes CASSIRDRGRFEQFF.

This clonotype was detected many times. In DNA form, the CDR3 reads TGTGCCAGCAGTCCGTCCCTTACCCAAGAGACCCAGTACTTC. The encoded protein is CASSPSLTQETQYF. The chain recombines TRBV12-3 or TRBV12-4 with TRBJ2-5; D call uncertain. CDR3 length: 14 amino acids. Between the trimmed V and J ends, which lost 5 bases and 1 base, there was a span of 11 bases.

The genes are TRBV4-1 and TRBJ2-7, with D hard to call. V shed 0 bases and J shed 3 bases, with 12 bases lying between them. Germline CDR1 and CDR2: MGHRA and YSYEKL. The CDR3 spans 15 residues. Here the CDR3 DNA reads TGCGCCAGCAGCCAAGAGTTGGGTCTTCTCTACGAGCAGTACTTC. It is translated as CASSQELGLLYEQYF.

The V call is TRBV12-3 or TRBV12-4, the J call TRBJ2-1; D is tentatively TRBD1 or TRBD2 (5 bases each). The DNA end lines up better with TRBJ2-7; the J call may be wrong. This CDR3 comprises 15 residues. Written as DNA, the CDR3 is TGTGCCAGCAGTTTAGACGGGACCTTATACAATGAGCAGTACTTC. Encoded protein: CASSLDGTLYNEQYF.

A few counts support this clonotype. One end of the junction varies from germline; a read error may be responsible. The CDR3: CASNLGPGSHIQYF. In DNA form, the CDR3 reads TGTGCCAGCAACTTAGGGCCAGGGTCCCACATTCAGTACTTC. The V gene is TRBV11-2, the J gene TRBJ2-4; D may be TRBD1 (5 bases). The germline CDR1 and CDR2 sequences are SGHAT and FQNNGV. This CDR3 has 14 amino acids.

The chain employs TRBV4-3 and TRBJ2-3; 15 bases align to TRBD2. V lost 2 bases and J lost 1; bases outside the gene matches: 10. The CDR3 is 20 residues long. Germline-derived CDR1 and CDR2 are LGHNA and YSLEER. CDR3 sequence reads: CASSQNPPGLAGGGTDTQYF. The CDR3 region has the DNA TGCGCCAGCAGCCAAAACCCGCCGGGACTAGCGGGGGGAGGCACAGATACGCAGTATTTT.

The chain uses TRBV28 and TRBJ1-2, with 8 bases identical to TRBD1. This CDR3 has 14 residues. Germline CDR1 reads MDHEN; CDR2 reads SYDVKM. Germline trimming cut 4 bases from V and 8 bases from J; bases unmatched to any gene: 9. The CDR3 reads CASSSGQASIGYTF. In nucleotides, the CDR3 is TGTGCCAGCAGTTCGGGACAGGCCTCTATAGGCTACACCTTC.